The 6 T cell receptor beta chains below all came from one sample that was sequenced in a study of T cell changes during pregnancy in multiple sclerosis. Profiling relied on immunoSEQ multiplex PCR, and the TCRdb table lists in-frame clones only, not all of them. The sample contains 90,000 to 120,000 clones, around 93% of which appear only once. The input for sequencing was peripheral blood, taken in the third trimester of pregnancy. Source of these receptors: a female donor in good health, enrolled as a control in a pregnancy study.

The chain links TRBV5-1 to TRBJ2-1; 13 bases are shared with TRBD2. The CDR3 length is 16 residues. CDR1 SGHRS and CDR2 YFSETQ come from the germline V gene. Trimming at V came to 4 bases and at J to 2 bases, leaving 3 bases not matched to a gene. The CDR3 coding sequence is TGCGCCAGCAGCGCTACTAGCGGGGGGGCCTACAATGAGCAGTTCTTC. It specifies CASSATSGGAYNEQFF.

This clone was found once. Written as DNA, the CDR3 is TGTGCCAGCAGTCCTAATATATACAATGAGCAGTTCTTC. This codes for CASSPNIYNEQFF. The rearrangement joins TRBV6-5 to TRBJ2-1; D not resolved. The CDR3 loop spans 13 amino acids. Germline values: CDR1 MNHEY, CDR2 SVGAGI. V was cut by 5 bases and J by 4 bases, with 9 bases left in between.

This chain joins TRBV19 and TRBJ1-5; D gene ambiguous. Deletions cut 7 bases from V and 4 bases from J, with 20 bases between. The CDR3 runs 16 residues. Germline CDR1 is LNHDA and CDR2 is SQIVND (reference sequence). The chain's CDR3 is CASIPSSGFWNQPQHF. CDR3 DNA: TGTGCCAGTATCCCGAGCAGCGGGTTCTGGAATCAGCCCCAGCATTTT.

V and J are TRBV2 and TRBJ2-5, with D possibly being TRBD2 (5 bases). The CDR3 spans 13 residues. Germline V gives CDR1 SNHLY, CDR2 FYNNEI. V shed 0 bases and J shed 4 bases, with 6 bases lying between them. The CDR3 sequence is CASSEARAETQYF. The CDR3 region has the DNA TGTGCCAGCAGTGAAGCGAGGGCAGAGACCCAGTACTTC. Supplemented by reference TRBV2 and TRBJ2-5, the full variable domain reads EPEVTQTPSHQVTQMGQEVILRCVPISNHLYFYWYRQILGQKVEFLVSFYNNEISEKSEIFDDQFSVERPDGSNFTLKIRSTKLEDSAMYFCASSEARAETQYFGPGTRLLVL.

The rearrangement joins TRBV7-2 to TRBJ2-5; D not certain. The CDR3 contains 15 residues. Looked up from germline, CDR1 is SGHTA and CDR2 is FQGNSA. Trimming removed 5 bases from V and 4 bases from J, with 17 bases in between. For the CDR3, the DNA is TGTGCCAGCAGCCCACCCCCCCATGGTAGAGAGACCCAGTACTTC. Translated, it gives CASSPPPHGRETQYF.

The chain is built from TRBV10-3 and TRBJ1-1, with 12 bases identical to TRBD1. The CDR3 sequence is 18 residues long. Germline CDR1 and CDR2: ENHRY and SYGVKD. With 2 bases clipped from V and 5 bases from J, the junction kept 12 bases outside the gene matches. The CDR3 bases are TGTGCCATCAGTGAGGCCGGGACAGGGGGCCAATTTGGGACTGAAGCTTTCTTT. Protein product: CAISEAGTGGQFGTEAFF.